Listed below are T cell receptor beta chains from one sample, sequenced in a study of PD-L1 blockade in urothelial cancer. Clones were read by immunoSEQ multiplex PCR, and TCRdb kept only the in-frame ones, dropping some. The table lists more than 60,000 clones, around nine tenths of them singletons. This material consisted of PBMCs, taken around atezolizumab (anti-PD-L1) treatment. The origin of the receptors is a man between 60 and 75 years old with urothelial cancer. Both conserved end residues are part of each CDR3. D genes are given only for firm matches. Size is omitted from some rows. Given values are once, few, many or a class for expanded clones.

CDR3	DNA	D	size	V	J
CASSEGTGFNQPQHF	TGTGCCAGCAGTGAAGGGACAGGGTTTAATCAGCCCCAGCATTTT	TRBD1	once	TRBV6-1	TRBJ1-5
CSASRRVEQFF	TGCAGTGCTAGTCGCAGGGTCGAGCAGTTCTTC	NA	few	TRBV20-1	TRBJ2-1
CAWRLAGGRGEQFF	TGTGCCTGGAGACTAGCGGGAGGGCGGGGGGAGCAGTTCTTC	TRBD2	NA	TRBV30	TRBJ2-1
CASSFGIGGSPSYEQYF	TGTGCCAGCAGCTTTGGGATTGGCGGGTCGCCCTCCTACGAGCAGTACTTC	NA	NA	TRBV5-4	TRBJ2-7
CASRAGTDSYEQYF	TGCGCCAGCAGAGCCGGGACAGACTCCTACGAGCAGTACTTC	TRBD1	few	TRBV10-2	TRBJ2-7
CASSTWTSPEQYF	TGTGCCAGTAGTACCTGGACTAGCCCCGAGCAGTACTTC	TRBD2	once	TRBV19	TRBJ2-7
CARSLPGQGRMYEQYF	TGTGCCAGAAGCTTACCCGGACAGGGTAGAATGTACGAGCAGTACTTC	NA	NA	TRBV7-5	TRBJ2-7
CASRDLLAGRTDTQYF	TGTGCCAGCAGGGACCTCCTAGCGGGGAGGACAGATACGCAGTATTTT	TRBD2	NA	TRBV2	TRBJ2-3
CASSFGTGNQPQHF	TGTGCCAGCAGCTTCGGGACAGGGAATCAGCCCCAGCATTTT	TRBD1	NA	TRBV7-2	TRBJ1-5
CASSPSPGQDEAFF	TGTGCCAGCAGTCCATCTCCGGGACAGGATGAAGCTTTCTTT	TRBD1	NA	TRBV6-5	TRBJ1-1
CASSSGQGVFYEQYF	TGTGCCAGCAGCTCGGGACAGGGGGTTTTCTACGAGCAGTACTTC	TRBD1	NA	TRBV5-4	TRBJ2-7
CASSTPTGGRSIQYF	TGTGCCAGCAGCACCCCGACAGGGGGAAGGAGCATTCAGTACTTC	TRBD1	NA	TRBV7-2	TRBJ2-4
CASGYSQETQYF	TGTGCCAGCGGCTACAGCCAAGAGACCCAGTACTTC	NA	NA	TRBV5-4	TRBJ2-5
CASRMGQDYGYTF	TGTGCCAGCAGGATGGGACAGGACTATGGCTACACCTTC	TRBD1	NA	TRBV6-5	TRBJ1-2
CASSQESSIGELFF	TGCGCCAGCAGCCAAGAGAGTAGTATCGGGGAGCTGTTTTTT	NA	NA	TRBV4-3	TRBJ2-2
CASSLDRNRGTVETQYF	TGTGCCAGCAGCTTAGATCGCAATAGGGGGACAGTAGAGACCCAGTACTTC	TRBD1	NA	TRBV11-3	TRBJ2-5
CASSLDSLNSPLHF	TGTGCCAGCAGCCTCGACAGCCTTAATTCACCCCTCCACTTT	NA	few	TRBV7-9	TRBJ1-6
CARAGVEDTQYF	TGTGCCCGCGCGGGAGTTGAAGATACGCAGTATTTT	TRBD2	NA	TRBV11-2	TRBJ2-3
CASSLRQGSGLSDYGYTF	TGTGCCAGCAGTTTACGACAGGGCAGTGGGTTGAGTGACTATGGCTACACCTTC	TRBD1	NA	TRBV27	TRBJ1-2
CASSQVVSSQTYF	TGTGCCAGCAGCCAAGTCGTTTCTAGCCAGACGTACTTC	NA	NA	TRBV14	TRBJ2-4
CAWSLGNTIYF	TGTGCCTGGTCCCTCGGAAACACCATATATTTT	NA	NA	TRBV30	TRBJ1-3
CASSYSRTAGGQYF	TGTGCCAGCAGTTACTCGCGGACAGCCGGTGGGCAGTACTTC	NA	NA	TRBV6-5	TRBJ2-7
CASSIVGTGGYQPQHF	TGTGCCAGTAGTATAGTCGGGACAGGGGGCTATCAGCCCCAGCATTTT	TRBD1	NA	TRBV19	TRBJ1-5
CASSLGLGRNEQYF	TGTGCCAGCAGCTTAGGACTAGGTCGTAACGAGCAGTACTTC	NA	NA	TRBV7-9	TRBJ2-7
CASSHLAGRSYEQYF	TGTGCCAGTTCTCATTTAGCGGGCCGCTCCTACGAGCAGTACTTC	TRBD2	NA	TRBV19	TRBJ2-7
CASNQQGTTGELFF	TGTGCCAGCAATCAACAGGGTACCACCGGGGAGCTGTTTTTT	NA	NA	TRBV7-9	TRBJ2-2
CASRTGAINQPQHF	TGTGCCAGCAGGACAGGGGCGATCAATCAGCCCCAGCATTTT	TRBD1	NA	TRBV19	TRBJ1-5
CASSAMTSGGPYNEQFF	TGCGCCAGCAGCGCCATGACTAGCGGGGGGCCTTACAATGAGCAGTTCTTC	TRBD2	NA	TRBV5-1	TRBJ2-1
CASSQDPGQGVIQPQHF	TGCGCCAGCAGCCAAGATCCAGGACAGGGGGTTATTCAGCCCCAGCATTTT	TRBD1	NA	TRBV4-1	TRBJ1-5
CASSEKVAGTYYEQYF	TGTGCCAGCAGTGAAAAAGTAGCGGGGACCTACTACGAGCAGTACTTC	TRBD2	NA	TRBV5-4	TRBJ2-7
CASSLGVRNSYEQYF	TGTGCCAGCAGCTTAGGTGTCAGGAATTCCTACGAGCAGTACTTC	NA	NA	TRBV7-8	TRBJ2-7
CAWGDGLNEKLFF	TGTGCCTGGGGGGACGGACTAAATGAAAAACTGTTTTTT	NA	few	TRBV30	TRBJ1-4
CASSLRLAGGPDTQYF	TGTGCCAGCAGCTTGAGACTAGCGGGGGGGCCAGATACGCAGTATTTT	TRBD2	NA	TRBV5-6	TRBJ2-3
CASHLGGGTGELFF	TGTGCCAGCCACTTAGGGGGGGGCACCGGGGAGCTGTTTTTT	NA	NA	TRBV7-2	TRBJ2-2
CAWIMTLEAFF	TGTGCCTGGATCATGACACTGGAAGCTTTCTTT	NA	NA	TRBV30	TRBJ1-1
CASSLGQGRTDTQYF	TGTGCCAGCAGCTTGGGCCAGGGTCGCACAGATACGCAGTATTTT	NA	few	TRBV5-4	TRBJ2-3
CASSLGGPRSREQPQHF	TGTGCCAGCAGCTTAGGGGGACCGCGGTCCCGGGAGCAGCCCCAGCATTTT	NA	NA	TRBV7-8	TRBJ1-5
CASSQDSGSNQPQHF	TGCGCCAGCAGCCAAGATTCAGGCAGCAATCAGCCCCAGCATTTT	NA	NA	TRBV4-1	TRBJ1-5
CASSLNDLLLSNTGELFF	TGTGCCAGCAGCTTAAACGATTTGTTATTAAGCAACACCGGGGAGCTGTTTTTT	NA	NA	TRBV11-2	TRBJ2-2
CAWSVLQGRSGNTIYF	TGTGCCTGGAGTGTACTTCAGGGTCGCTCTGGAAACACCATATATTTT	NA	NA	TRBV30	TRBJ1-3
CASRLPGLAANTGELFF	TGTGCCAGCAGACTACCGGGACTAGCGGCGAACACCGGGGAGCTGTTTTTT	TRBD2	NA	TRBV28	TRBJ2-2
CASSEQGAGGYTF	TGTGCCAGCAGTGAACAGGGGGCCGGTGGCTACACCTTC	TRBD1	NA	TRBV6-4	TRBJ1-2
CASSPGGNTGELFF	TGTGCCAGCAGTCCCGGGGGGAACACCGGGGAGCTGTTTTTT	NA	NA	TRBV2	TRBJ2-2
CASRTGGNYGYTF	TGTGCCAGCCGCACAGGGGGCAACTATGGCTACACCTTC	TRBD1	NA	TRBV10-3	TRBJ1-2